The 20 T cell receptor beta chains reported below all come from one sample, sequenced in a study of graft-versus-host responses after intestinal transplantation. Sequencing was performed with immunoSEQ multiplex PCR; in TCRdb, only in-frame clones are kept and a portion is missing. The table lists more than 60,000 clones, around 90% of them singletons. These receptors have no identified antigens. Sequenced material: unstimulated CD8+ T cells sorted from spleen or lymph node cells, taken before intestinal transplant. The receptors stem from a human donor who received an intestinal transplant.

This chain connects TRBV13 to TRBJ2-1; a possible D gene is TRBD1 (5 bases). CDR3 length equals 14 residues. Trimming removed 5 bases at V and 6 bases at J, with 14 bases between. Looked up from germline, CDR1 is PRHDT and CDR2 is FYEKMQ (reference sequence). DNA of the CDR3: TGTGCCAGCAGCAAACCGCAGGGTCCCAATGAGCAGTTCTTC. This sequence encodes CASSKPQGPNEQFF.

V gene TRBV28 combines with J gene TRBJ1-1, with D tentatively TRBD1 (5 bases). The CDR3 is made up of 12 amino acids. CDR1 is MDHEN and CDR2 is SYDVKM in the germline V gene. The V gene lost 8 bases and the J gene lost 10 bases, with 17 bases spanning the gap. The CDR3 sequence is CASDSVRGGAFF. For the CDR3, the DNA is TGTGCCAGCGACAGCGTTCGAGGTGGAGCTTTCTTT.

The rearrangement links TRBV9 to TRBJ2-6; TRBD2 matches at 7 bases. The length of the CDR3 is 18 residues. V shed 2 bases, J shed 0 bases, and the junction held 8 bases outside the gene matches. Germline V gene data show CDR1 as SGDLS and CDR2 as YYNGEE. The CDR3 DNA follows: TGTGCCAGCAGCGTGGCTCGGACTAGTGTCTCTGGGGCCAACGTCCTGACTTTC. This encodes CASSVARTSVSGANVLTF.

The genes are TRBV5-4 and TRBJ2-5; a weak D match, TRBD1 (6 bases). The CDR3 has 15 amino acids. Per the germline V gene, CDR1 is SGHNT and CDR2 is YYREEE (reference sequence). The V end was cut by 3 bases, the J end by 2 bases, with 14 bases between. The CDR3 spells CASSSTGTPQETQYF. The CDR3 region has the DNA TGTGCCAGCAGCTCCACAGGGACCCCTCAAGAGACCCAGTACTTC.

V usage is TRBV13 and J usage is TRBJ2-7; D uncertain. Trimming removed 0 bases at V and 6 bases at J, with 9 bases between. The CDR3 contains 13 residues. Germline CDR1 is PRHDT and CDR2 is FYEKMQ (reference sequence). CDR3 loop: CASSLGSVLEQYF. CDR3 in DNA: TGTGCCAGCAGCTTAGGTTCGGTGCTCGAGCAGTACTTC.

The rearrangement links TRBV5-6 to TRBJ1-1; 8 bases agree with TRBD1. The germline gives CDR1 SGHDT, CDR2 YYEEEE. Trimming took 4 bases from V and 4 from J; bases not matched to a gene: 6. The CDR3 length is 14 residues. CDR3 DNA: TGTGCCAGCAGCAGACACAGGGGGGCCACTGAAGCTTTCTTT. Translated, it gives CASSRHRGATEAFF.

The rearrangement links TRBV6-1 to TRBJ1-2; 7 nucleotides agree with TRBD1. The germline V gene has CDR1 MNHNS and CDR2 SASEGT. The CDR3 is made up of 13 amino acids. Losses at the gene ends were 7 bases for V and 3 bases for J; bases not matched to a gene: 5. CDR3 loop: CASKDRTYYGYTF. As DNA, the CDR3 is TGTGCCAGCAAGGACAGGACCTACTATGGCTACACCTTC.

This chain joins TRBV29-1 and TRBJ2-7; maybe TRBD1 (6 bases). The CDR3 extends over 13 amino acids. With 4 bases removed from V and 1 base from J, the gap between germline ends came to 11 bases. CDR1 and CDR2 (germline): SQVTM, ANQGSEA. The CDR3 spells CSVVQGTSYEQYF. CDR3 in DNA: TGCAGCGTTGTCCAGGGGACATCCTACGAGCAGTACTTC.

J is TRBJ1-3 and V is TRBV27; D is undetermined. Germline loops: CDR1 MNHEY, CDR2 SMNVEV (reference sequence). Trimming stripped 6 bases from V and 7 bases from J, with 7 bases between. The CDR3 runs 11 residues. CDR3: CASSAGNTIYF. DNA for the CDR3: TGTGCCAGCAGCGCGGGGAACACCATATATTTT.

This chain uses TRBV4-1 with TRBJ1-4, with 9 positions matching TRBD1. V was pared by 4 bases and J by 0 bases, with 9 bases of the junction left unmatched. CDR3 size: 18 residues. The germline gives CDR1 MGHRA, CDR2 YSYEKL. The CDR3 DNA reads as TGCGCCAGCAGCCCCCAGGGACAGGGACAGGCAACTAATGAAAAACTGTTTTTT. As protein: CASSPQGQGQATNEKLFF.

The rearrangement uses TRBV19 and TRBJ2-5; TRBD2 matches 7 bases. The CDR3 is 12 residues long. The V gene's germline CDR1 is LNHDA and CDR2 SQIVND (reference sequence). Trimming took 9 bases from V and 5 from J; bases not matched to a gene: 6. The CDR3 spells CASAGEAETQYF. The CDR3 DNA reads TGTGCCAGCGCGGGGGAGGCGGAGACCCAGTACTTC.

This sequence joins TRBV7-6 and TRBJ2-7; possibly TRBD2 for D (5 bases). The germline V and J ends were trimmed by 5 bases and 7 bases, with 21 bases remaining between them. There are 15 residues in the CDR3. Germline lookup yields CDR1 SGHVS and CDR2 FNYEAQ. The CDR3 here is CASSQALSGSTEQYF. The CDR3 region has the DNA TGTGCCAGCAGCCAGGCCCTGTCGGGGTCCACGGAGCAGTACTTC.

The V call is TRBV19, the J call TRBJ1-2, with a tentative D call TRBD1 (5 bases). Germline CDR1 is LNHDA and CDR2 is SQIVND (reference sequence). The CDR3 runs to 13 residues. Trimming cost V 7 bases and J 10 bases, with 19 bases left between them. CDR3 sequence (DNA): TGTGCCAGTACGCAGGGAGGTGCTCGAGACTACACCTTC. It encodes CASTQGGARDYTF.

The chain couples TRBV29-1 to TRBJ2-2, with D maybe TRBD1 (6 bases). Per germline, CDR1 SQVTM and CDR2 ANQGSEA. Trimming removed 4 bases at V and 3 bases at J, with 9 bases between. The CDR3 is made up of 13 amino acids. The CDR3 DNA reads TGCAGCGTTGTGGGGGCCCACACCGGGGAGCTGTTTTTT. It specifies CSVVGAHTGELFF.

The CDR3 DNA sequence: TGTGCCAGCAGCTTAGTTGGTCCCGGTTCTAGCGGGATTTACAATGAGCAGTTCTTC. Protein: CASSLVGPGSSGIYNEQFF. This rearrangement joins TRBV7-9 to TRBJ2-1; 9 positions agree with TRBD2. The V and J ends lost 1 base and 4 bases, in that order; junction bases with no gene match: 14. This CDR3 is built from 19 residues. CDR1 is SEHNR, CDR2 FQNEAQ, per germline (reference sequence).

The V gene is TRBV27, the J gene TRBJ1-6; possibly TRBD1 for D (6 bases). CDR1 and CDR2 (germline): MNHEY, SMNVEV (reference sequence). V lost 5 bases and J lost 1, with 15 bases in between. CDR3 length: 17 amino acids. CDR3: CASSPKTGDSYNSPLHF. The CDR3 DNA is TGTGCCAGCAGTCCCAAGACAGGAGATTCCTATAATTCACCCCTCCACTTT.

Written as DNA, the CDR3 is TGTGCCAGCAGCTCGACAGGGGACCTTAGCAATCAGCCCCAGCATTTT. This sequence encodes CASSSTGDLSNQPQHF. The chain links TRBV7-9 to TRBJ1-5, with 8 bases fitting TRBD1. Germline CDR1 and CDR2: SEHNR and FQNEAQ (reference sequence). V gave up 4 bases and J gave up 0 bases; unmatched junction bases: 5. There are 16 residues in the CDR3.

The chain combines TRBV6-5 with TRBJ2-7; unclear D gene. The germline CDR1 and CDR2 sequences are MNHEY and SVGAGI. The length of the CDR3 is 14 residues. V lost 2 bases, J lost 0 bases, and 8 bases lay in between. DNA of the CDR3: TGTGCCAGCAGTTACGATGGCAGCTCCTACGAGCAGTACTTC. Translation gives CASSYDGSSYEQYF.

The chain carries TRBV11-2 and TRBJ1-6; TRBD1 agrees at 10 bases. The CDR3 length is 16 residues. V shed 2 bases and J 6 bases; nucleotides not matched to a gene: 4. Germline V lookup: CDR1 SGHAT, CDR2 FQNNGV. The CDR3 region has the DNA TGTGCCAGCAGCTTATCCGGACAGGGGGGTAATTCACCCCTCCACTTT. This gives the protein CASSLSGQGGNSPLHF.

This clone is a singleton in its sample. The chain couples TRBV14 to TRBJ1-4; maybe TRBD1 (6 bases). CDR3 length: 17 residues. Germline V gene lookup returns CDR1 SGHDN and CDR2 FVKESK. The V end was cut by 0 bases, the J end by 6 bases, with 17 bases between. The CDR3 DNA is TGTGCCAGCAGCCAAGATATCGTCGGAGCAGGGGATGAAAAACTGTTTTTT. This translates into CASSQDIVGAGDEKLFF.